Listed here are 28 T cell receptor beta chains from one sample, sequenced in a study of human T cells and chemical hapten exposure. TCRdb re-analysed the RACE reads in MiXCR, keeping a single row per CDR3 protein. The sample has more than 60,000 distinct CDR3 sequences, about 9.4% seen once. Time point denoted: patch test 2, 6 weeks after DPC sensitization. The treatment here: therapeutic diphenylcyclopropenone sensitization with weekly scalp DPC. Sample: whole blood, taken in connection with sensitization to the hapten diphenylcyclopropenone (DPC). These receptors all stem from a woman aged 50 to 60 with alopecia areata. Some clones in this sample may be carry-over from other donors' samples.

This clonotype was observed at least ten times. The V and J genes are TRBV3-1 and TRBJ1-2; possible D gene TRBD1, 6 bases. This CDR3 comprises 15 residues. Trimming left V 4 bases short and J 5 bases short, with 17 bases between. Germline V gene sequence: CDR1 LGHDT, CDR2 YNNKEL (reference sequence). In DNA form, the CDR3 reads TGTGCCAGCAGCCGTAGTTTGACAGGAGCTTATGGCTACACCTTC. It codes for CASSRSLTGAYGYTF.

CDR3 residues: CASSPTPTGEREQYF. CDR3 bases: TGTGCCAGCTCACCAACCCCCACCGGGGAGAGGGAGCAGTACTTC. V gene TRBV18 combines with J gene TRBJ2-7; D is possibly TRBD2 (5 bases). CDR3 size: 15 residues. Germline CDR1 reads KGHSH; CDR2 reads LQKENI. Trimming took 2 bases from V and 7 from J, leaving 18 bases between them.

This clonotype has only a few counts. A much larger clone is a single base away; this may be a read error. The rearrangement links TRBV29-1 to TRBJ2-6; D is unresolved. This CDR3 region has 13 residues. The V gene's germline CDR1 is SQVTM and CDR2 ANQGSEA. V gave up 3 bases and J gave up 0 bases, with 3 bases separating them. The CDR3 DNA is TGCAGCGTTGAGGGCTCTGGGGCCAACGTCCTGACTTTC. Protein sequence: CSVEGSGANVLTF.

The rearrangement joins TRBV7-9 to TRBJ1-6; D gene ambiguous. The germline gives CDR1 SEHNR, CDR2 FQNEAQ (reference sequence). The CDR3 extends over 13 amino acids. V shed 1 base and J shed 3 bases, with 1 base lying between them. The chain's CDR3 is CASSLGYNSPLHF. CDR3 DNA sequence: TGTGCCAGCAGCTTAGGCTATAATTCACCCCTCCACTTT.

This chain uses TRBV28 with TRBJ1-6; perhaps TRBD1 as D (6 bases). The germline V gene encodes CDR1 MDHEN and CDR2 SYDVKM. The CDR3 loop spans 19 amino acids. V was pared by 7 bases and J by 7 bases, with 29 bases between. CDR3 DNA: TGTGCCAGCAAGTCGGAGGTAGACAGGTTATTTCGCTTCAATTCACCCCTCCACTTT. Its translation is CASKSEVDRLFRFNSPLHF. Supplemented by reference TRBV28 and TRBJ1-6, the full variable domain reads DVKVTQSSRYLVKRTGEKVFLECVQDMDHENMFWYRQDPGLGLRLIYFSYDVKMKEKGDIPEGYSVSREKKERFSLILESASTNQTSMYLCASKSEVDRLFRFNSPLHFGNGTRLTVT.

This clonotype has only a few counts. The CDR3 nucleotides are TGCAGCGCCCAGACGGGGGGCAACACCGGGGAGCTGTTTTTT. This sequence encodes CSAQTGGNTGELFF. The chain carries TRBV29-1 and TRBJ2-2; D is possibly TRBD2 (7 bases). Germline values: CDR1 SQVTM, CDR2 ANQGSEA. CDR3 length: 14 amino acids. V shed 7 bases and J shed 2 bases, with 14 bases lying between them.

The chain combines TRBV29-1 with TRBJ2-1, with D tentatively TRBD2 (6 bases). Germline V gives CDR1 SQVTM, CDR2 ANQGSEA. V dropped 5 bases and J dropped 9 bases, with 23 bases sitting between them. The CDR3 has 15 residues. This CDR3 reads CSVRGGGRKLSEQFF. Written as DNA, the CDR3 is TGCAGCGTTAGGGGAGGAGGCAGGAAGTTAAGTGAGCAGTTCTTC.

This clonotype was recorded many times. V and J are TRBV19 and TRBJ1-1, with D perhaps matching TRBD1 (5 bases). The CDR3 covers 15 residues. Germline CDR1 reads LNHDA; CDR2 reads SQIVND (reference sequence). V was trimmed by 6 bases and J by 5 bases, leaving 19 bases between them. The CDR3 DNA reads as TGTGCCAGTAGACACCCGGGACGGCCAAGAACTGAAGCTTTCTTT. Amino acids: CASRHPGRPRTEAFF.

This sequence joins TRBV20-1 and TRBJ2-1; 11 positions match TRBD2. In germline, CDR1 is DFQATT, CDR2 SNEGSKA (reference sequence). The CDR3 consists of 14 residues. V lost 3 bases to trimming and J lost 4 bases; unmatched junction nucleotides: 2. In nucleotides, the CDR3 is TGCAGTGCTAGCACTAGCGGGGGATACAATGAGCAGTTCTTC. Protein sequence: CSASTSGGYNEQFF.

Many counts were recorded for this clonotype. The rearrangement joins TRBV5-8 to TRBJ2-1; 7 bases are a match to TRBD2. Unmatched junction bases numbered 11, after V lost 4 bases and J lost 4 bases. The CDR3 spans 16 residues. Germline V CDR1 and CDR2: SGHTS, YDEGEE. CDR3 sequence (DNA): TGTGCCAGCAGCCGGGAGGTGGGAGTCGGGTACAATGAGCAGTTCTTC. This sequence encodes CASSREVGVGYNEQFF.

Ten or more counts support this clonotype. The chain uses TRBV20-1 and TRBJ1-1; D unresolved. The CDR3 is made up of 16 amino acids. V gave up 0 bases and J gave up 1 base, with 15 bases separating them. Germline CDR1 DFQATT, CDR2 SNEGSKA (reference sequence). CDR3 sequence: CSARDYQAPENTEAFF. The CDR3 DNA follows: TGCAGTGCTAGAGATTATCAGGCCCCTGAGAACACTGAAGCTTTCTTT.

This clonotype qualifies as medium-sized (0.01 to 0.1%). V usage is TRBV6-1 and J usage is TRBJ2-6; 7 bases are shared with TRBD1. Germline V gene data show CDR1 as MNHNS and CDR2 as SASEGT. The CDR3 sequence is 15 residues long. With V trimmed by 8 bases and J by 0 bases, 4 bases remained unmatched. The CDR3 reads CASGQASSGANVLTF. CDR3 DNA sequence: TGTGCCAGCGGACAGGCATCCTCTGGGGCCAACGTCCTGACTTTC.

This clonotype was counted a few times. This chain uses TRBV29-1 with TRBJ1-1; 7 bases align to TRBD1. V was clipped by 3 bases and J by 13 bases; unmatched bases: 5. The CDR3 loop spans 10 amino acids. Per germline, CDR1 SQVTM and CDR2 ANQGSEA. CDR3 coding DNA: TGCAGCGTTGACCGGGACAGTTATTTCTTT. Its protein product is CSVDRDSYFF.

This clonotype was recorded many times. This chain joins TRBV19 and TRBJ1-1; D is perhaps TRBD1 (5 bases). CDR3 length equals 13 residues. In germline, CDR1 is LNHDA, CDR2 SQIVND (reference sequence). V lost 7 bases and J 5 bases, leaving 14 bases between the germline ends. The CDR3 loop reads CASTDLRVTEAFF. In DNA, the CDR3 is TGTGCCAGTACCGATCTCAGGGTGACTGAAGCTTTCTTT.

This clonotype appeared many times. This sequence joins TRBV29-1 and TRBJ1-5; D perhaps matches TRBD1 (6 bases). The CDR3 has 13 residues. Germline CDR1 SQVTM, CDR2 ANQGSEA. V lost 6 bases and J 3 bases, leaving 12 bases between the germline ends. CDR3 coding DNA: TGCAGCGTGTCGAGGGGGGTCAATCAGCCCCAGCATTTT. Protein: CSVSRGVNQPQHF.

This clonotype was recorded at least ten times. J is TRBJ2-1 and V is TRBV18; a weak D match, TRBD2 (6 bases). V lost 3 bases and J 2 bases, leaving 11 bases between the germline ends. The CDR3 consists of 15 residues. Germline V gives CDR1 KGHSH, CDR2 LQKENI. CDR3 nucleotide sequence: TGTGCCAGCTCACCGGTTAGCGGCGCCTACAATGAGCAGTTCTTC. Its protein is CASSPVSGAYNEQFF.

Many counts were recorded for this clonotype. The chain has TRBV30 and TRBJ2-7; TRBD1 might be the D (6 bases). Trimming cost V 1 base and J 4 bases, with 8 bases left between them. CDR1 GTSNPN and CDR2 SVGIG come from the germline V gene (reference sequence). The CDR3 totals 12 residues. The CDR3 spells CAWSEQGYEQYF. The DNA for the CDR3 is TGTGCCTGGAGTGAACAGGGATACGAGCAGTACTTC.

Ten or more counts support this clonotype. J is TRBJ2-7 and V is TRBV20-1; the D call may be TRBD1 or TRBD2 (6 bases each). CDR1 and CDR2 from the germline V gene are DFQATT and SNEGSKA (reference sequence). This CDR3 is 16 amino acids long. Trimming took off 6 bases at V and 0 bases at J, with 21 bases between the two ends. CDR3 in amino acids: CSARGRGSGSSYEQYF. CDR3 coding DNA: TGCAGTGCCAGGGGTAGGGGTAGCGGTAGCTCCTACGAGCAGTACTTC.

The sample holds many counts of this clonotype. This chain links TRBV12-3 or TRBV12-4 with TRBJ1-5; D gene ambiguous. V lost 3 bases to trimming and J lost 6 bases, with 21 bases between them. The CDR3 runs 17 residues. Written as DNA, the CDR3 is TGTGCCAGCAGTTTTGAAGGTGATGCTCGGGCGCGTCAGCCCCAGCATTTT. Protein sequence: CASSFEGDARARQPQHF.

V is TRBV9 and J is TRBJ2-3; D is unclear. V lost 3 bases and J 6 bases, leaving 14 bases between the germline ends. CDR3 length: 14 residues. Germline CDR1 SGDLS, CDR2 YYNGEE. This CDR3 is CASSEQRPPDTQYF. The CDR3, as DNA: TGTGCCAGCAGCGAACAAAGGCCCCCTGATACGCAGTATTTT.

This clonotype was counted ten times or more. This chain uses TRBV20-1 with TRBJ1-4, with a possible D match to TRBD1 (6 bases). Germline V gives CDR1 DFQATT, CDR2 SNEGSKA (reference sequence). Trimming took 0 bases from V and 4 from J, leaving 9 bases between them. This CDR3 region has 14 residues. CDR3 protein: CSAREGAFNEKLFF. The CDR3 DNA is TGCAGTGCTAGAGAGGGGGCCTTTAATGAAAAACTGTTTTTT.

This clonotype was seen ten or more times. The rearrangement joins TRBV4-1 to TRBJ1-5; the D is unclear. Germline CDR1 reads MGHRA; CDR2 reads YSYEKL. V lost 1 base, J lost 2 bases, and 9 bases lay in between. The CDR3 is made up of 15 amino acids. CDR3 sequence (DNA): TGCGCCAGCAGCCAAGCGGGGTTCGGCAATCAGCCCCAGCATTTT. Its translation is CASSQAGFGNQPQHF.

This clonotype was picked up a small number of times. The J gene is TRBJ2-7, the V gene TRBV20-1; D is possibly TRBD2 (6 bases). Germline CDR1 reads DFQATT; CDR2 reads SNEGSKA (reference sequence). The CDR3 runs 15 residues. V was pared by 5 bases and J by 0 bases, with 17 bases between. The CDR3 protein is CSALGLGRGSYEQYF. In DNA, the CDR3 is TGCAGTGCTCTTGGACTGGGGCGGGGCTCCTACGAGCAGTACTTC.

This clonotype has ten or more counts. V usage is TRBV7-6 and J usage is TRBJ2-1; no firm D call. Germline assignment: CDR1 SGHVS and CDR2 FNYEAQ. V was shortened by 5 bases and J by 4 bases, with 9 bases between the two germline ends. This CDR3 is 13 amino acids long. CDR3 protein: CASSQTPYNEQFF. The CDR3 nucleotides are TGTGCCAGCAGCCAGACCCCATACAATGAGCAGTTCTTC.

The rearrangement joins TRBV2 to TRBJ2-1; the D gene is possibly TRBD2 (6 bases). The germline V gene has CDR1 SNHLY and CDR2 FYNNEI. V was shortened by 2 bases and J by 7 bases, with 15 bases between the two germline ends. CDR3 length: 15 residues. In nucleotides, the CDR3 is TGTGCCAGCAGTGAATTCGGTCTCGGGAGTAATGAGCAGTTCTTC. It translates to CASSEFGLGSNEQFF. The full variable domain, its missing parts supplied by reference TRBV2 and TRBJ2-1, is EPEVTQTPSHQVTQMGQEVILRCVPISNHLYFYWYRQILGQKVEFLVSFYNNEISEKSEIFDDQFSVERPDGSNFTLKIRSTKLEDSAMYFCASSEFGLGSNEQFFGPGTRLTVL.

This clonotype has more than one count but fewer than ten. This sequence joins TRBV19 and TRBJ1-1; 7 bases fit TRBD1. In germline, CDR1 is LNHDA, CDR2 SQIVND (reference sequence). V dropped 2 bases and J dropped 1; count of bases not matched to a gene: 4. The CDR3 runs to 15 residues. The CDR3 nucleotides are TGTGCCAGTAGTATAAACAGGGGAACGAACACTGAAGCTTTCTTT. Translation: CASSINRGTNTEAFF. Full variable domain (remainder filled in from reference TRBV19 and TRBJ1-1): DGGITQSPKYLFRKEGQNVTLSCEQNLNHDAMYWYRQDPGQGLRLIYYSQIVNDFQKGDIAEGYSVSREKKESFPLTVTSAQKNPTAFYLCASSINRGTNTEAFFGQGTRLTVV.

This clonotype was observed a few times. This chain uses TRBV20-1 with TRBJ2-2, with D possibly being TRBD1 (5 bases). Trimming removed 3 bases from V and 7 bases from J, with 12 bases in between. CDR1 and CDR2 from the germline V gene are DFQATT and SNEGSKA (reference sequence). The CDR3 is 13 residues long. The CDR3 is CSARQGFGGELFF. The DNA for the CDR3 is TGCAGTGCTAGGCAGGGATTCGGCGGGGAGCTGTTTTTT.

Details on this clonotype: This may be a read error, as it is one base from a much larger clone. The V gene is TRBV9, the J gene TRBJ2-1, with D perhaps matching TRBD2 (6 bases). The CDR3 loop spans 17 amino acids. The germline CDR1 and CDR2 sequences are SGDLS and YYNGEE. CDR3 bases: TGTGCCAACAGCGTAGATCTAGCGCTGAGCTCCTACAATGAGCAGTTCTTC. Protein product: CANSVDLALSSYNEQFF.